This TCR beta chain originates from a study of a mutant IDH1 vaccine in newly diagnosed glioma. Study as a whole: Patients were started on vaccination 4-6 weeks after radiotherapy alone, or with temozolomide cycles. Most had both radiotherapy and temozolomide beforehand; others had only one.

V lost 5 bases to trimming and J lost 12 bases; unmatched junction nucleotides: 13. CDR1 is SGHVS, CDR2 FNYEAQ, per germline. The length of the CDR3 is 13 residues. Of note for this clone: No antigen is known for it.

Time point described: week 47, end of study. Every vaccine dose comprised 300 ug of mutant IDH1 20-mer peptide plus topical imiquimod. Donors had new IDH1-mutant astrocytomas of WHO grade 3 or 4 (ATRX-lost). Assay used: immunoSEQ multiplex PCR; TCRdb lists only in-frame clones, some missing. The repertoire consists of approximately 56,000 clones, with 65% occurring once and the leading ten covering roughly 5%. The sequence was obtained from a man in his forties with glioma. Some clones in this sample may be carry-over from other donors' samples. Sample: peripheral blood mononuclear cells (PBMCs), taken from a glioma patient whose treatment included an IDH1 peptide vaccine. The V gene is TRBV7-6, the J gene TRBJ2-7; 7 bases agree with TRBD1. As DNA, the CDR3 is TGTGCCAGCAGCGAAAGCAGACAGGGAAGGGCGTACTTC. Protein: CASSESRQGRAYF. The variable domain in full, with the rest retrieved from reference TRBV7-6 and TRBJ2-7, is GAGVSQSPRYKVTKRGQDVALRCDPISGHVSLYWYRQALGQGPEFLTYFNYEAQQDKSGLPNDRFSAERPEGSISTLTIQRTEQRDSAMYRCASSESRQGRAYFGPGTRLTVT.